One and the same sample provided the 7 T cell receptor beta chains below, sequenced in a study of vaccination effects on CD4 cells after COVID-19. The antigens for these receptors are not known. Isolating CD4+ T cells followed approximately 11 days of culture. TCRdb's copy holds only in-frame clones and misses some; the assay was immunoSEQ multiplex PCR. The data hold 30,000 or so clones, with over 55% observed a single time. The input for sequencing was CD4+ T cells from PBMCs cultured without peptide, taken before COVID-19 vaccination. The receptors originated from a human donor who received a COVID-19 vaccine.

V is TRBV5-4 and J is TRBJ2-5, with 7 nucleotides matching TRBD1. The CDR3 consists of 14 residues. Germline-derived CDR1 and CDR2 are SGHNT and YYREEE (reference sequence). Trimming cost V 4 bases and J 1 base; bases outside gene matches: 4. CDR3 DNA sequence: TGTGCCAGCAGCCTCCGGGACAGCCAAGAGACCCAGTACTTC. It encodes CASSLRDSQETQYF.

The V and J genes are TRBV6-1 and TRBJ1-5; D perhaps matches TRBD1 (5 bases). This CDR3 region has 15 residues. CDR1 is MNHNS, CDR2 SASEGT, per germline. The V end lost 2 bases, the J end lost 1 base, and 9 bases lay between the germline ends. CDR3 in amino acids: CASSERWGSNQPQHF. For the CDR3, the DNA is TGTGCCAGCAGTGAAAGATGGGGCAGCAATCAGCCCCAGCATTTT.

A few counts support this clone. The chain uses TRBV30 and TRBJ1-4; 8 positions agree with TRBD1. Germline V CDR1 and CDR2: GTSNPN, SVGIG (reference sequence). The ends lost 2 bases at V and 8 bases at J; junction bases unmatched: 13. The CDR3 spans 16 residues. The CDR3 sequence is CAWSLFGAGGQEKLFF. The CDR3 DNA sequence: TGTGCCTGGAGTCTGTTTGGGGCAGGGGGCCAGGAAAAACTGTTTTTT.

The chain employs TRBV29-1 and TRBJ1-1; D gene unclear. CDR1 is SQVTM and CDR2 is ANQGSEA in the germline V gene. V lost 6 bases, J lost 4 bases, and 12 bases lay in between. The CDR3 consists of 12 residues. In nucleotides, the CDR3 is TGCAGCGTGCAGAGGGTCGGCACTGAAGCTTTCTTT. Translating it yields CSVQRVGTEAFF.

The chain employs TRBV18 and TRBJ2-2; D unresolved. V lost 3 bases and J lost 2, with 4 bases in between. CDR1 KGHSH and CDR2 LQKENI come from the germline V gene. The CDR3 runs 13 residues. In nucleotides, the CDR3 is TGTGCCAGCTCACCCAGTAACACCGGGGAGCTGTTTTTT. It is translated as CASSPSNTGELFF.

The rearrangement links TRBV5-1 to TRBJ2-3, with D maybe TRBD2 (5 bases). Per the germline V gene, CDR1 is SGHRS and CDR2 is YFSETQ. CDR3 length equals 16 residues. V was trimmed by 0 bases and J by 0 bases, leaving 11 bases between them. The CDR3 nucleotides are TGCGCCAGCAGCTTGGATCCTCGGGGAAGCACAGATACGCAGTATTTT. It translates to CASSLDPRGSTDTQYF.

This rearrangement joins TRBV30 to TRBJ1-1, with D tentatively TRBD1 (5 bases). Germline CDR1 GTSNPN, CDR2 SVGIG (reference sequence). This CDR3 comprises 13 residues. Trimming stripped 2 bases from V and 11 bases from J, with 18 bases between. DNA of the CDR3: TGTGCCTGGAGTAACCAGGGCCTACGATGGGCTTTCTTT. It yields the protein CAWSNQGLRWAFF.